This T cell receptor (beta chain) is drawn from a study of blood T cell repertoires in COVID-19. The method was immunoSEQ multiplex PCR; TCRdb's version includes in-frame clones alone and lacks a portion of them. The data hold 650,000 to 800,000 clones, with about 87% observed a single time. Trimming shortened V by 5 bases and J by 7 bases, and 15 bases separated the two germline ends. Germline CDR1 is SEHNR and CDR2 is FQNEAQ (reference sequence). The CDR3 length is 15 residues. The genes are TRBV7-9 and TRBJ1-6; maybe TRBD1 (6 bases). This TCR was recovered from a woman aged 18-29 years with acute or convalescent COVID-19. The sequencing input was peripheral blood. The CDR3 spells CASSPRTVQNSPLHF. Written as DNA, the CDR3 is TGTGCCAGCAGCCCCCGGACAGTTCAAAATTCACCCCTCCACTTT. Combining the CDR3 with reference TRBV7-9 and TRBJ1-6 gives the whole variable domain DTGVSQNPRHKITKRGQNVTFRCDPISEHNRLYWYRQTLGQGPEFLTYFQNEAQLEKSRLLSDRFSAERPKGSFSTLEIQRTEQGDSAMYLCASSPRTVQNSPLHFGNGTRLTVT.